The 6 T cell receptor beta chains reported below all come from one sample, sequenced in a study of blood T cells in healthy people across ages. Through a sample-barcoded 5' primer and a J-beta primer mix, a second PCR was run for roughly 6 to 12 cycles. TCRdb re-derived calls from the 5' RACE reads in MiXCR, one entry per CDR3 protein. In the table there are some 1.1 million distinct CDR3 sequences, 35% to 40% of which are singletons. The sequencing sample was made of blood. These receptors all come from a man younger than 35 in good health.

This clonotype was counted a few times. The chain combines TRBV9 with TRBJ1-1; TRBD1 matches 7 bases. The CDR3 runs to 15 residues. The V gene end was trimmed by 0 bases and the J gene end by 0 bases; junction bases not matched to a gene: 2. Per germline, CDR1 SGDLS and CDR2 YYNGEE. For the CDR3, the DNA is TGTGCCAGCAGCGTAGGGACAGGCATGAACACTGAAGCTTTCTTT. Encoded protein: CASSVGTGMNTEAFF.

In this sample, this clonotype turned up many times. The chain links TRBV27 to TRBJ2-3; D possibly corresponds to TRBD2 (5 bases). The CDR3 is made up of 14 amino acids. The V gene lost 7 bases and the J gene lost 1 base, with 12 bases spanning the gap. In germline, CDR1 is MNHEY, CDR2 SMNVEV (reference sequence). CDR3 amino acids: CASTWGDGTDTQYF. The CDR3 nucleotides read TGTGCCAGCACCTGGGGAGACGGCACAGATACGCAGTATTTT.

The rearrangement uses TRBV5-1 and TRBJ2-4; the D is unclear. V lost 4 bases to trimming and J lost 2 bases, with 10 bases between them. Germline V gene lookup returns CDR1 SGHRS and CDR2 YFSETQ. CDR3 length: 14 residues. The CDR3 loop is CASSPLATKNIQYF. For the CDR3, the DNA is TGCGCCAGCAGCCCACTCGCGACCAAAAACATTCAGTACTTC.

The genes are TRBV20-1 and TRBJ2-3; D may be TRBD1 or TRBD2 (5 bases each). This CDR3 region has 13 residues. The V end lost 0 bases, the J end lost 6 bases, and 10 bases lay between the germline ends. In germline, CDR1 is DFQATT, CDR2 SNEGSKA (reference sequence). In DNA form, the CDR3 reads TGCAGTGCTAGAGATGGCGAGGGGGATACGCAGTATTTT. The encoded protein is CSARDGEGDTQYF.

The chain combines TRBV2 with TRBJ2-1; the match to TRBD1 covers 8 bases. The J call is uncertain, as TRBJ2-7 better fits the DNA end. Germline CDR1 is SNHLY and CDR2 is FYNNEI. The CDR3 is made up of 16 amino acids. CDR3 coding DNA: TGTGCCAGCAACCCCCGGGACAGGTCCTCCTACAATGAGCAGTACTTC. Residues: CASNPRDRSSYNEQYF.

This clonotype has ten or more counts. The chain links TRBV6-2 or TRBV6-3 to TRBJ2-1; D gene unclear. From germline, CDR1 is MNHEY and CDR2 SVGEGT. This CDR3 is built from 12 residues. V lost 4 bases and J lost 3, with 4 bases in between. The CDR3 protein is CASSFYYNEQFF. The DNA for the CDR3 is TGTGCCAGCAGTTTTTACTACAATGAGCAGTTCTTC.